These 32 T cell receptor beta chains share one sample of origin, sequenced in a study of blood T cell repertoires in COVID-19. Only in-frame clones appear in the TCRdb table, and some are missing; sequencing was by immunoSEQ multiplex PCR. The sample includes 250,000 to 350,000 clones, 90% seen only once; the top ten take about 1.5%. Material for sequencing was PBMCs or T cells enriched from blood (not recorded which). Receptors were obtained from a woman aged 18 to 35 with acute COVID-19.

The V call is TRBV11-1, the J call TRBJ1-3; D uncertain. This CDR3 has 14 residues. Germline V lookup: CDR1 SGHAT, CDR2 FQDESV (reference sequence). V gave up 5 bases and J gave up 2 bases, with 10 bases separating them. This chain's CDR3 is CASSETKAGNTIYF. The CDR3 DNA is TGTGCCAGCAGCGAGACAAAGGCTGGAAACACCATATATTTT.

The chain links TRBV19 to TRBJ2-2, with 8 bases matching TRBD1. The CDR3 has 16 amino acids. Germline CDR1 LNHDA, CDR2 SQIVND (reference sequence). V shed 2 bases, J shed 1 base, and the junction held 3 bases outside the gene matches. The CDR3, as DNA: TGTGCCAGTAGTATACTTGGACAGGGGAACACCGGGGAGCTGTTTTTT. This translates into CASSILGQGNTGELFF.

This clone was counted between two and nine times. The V call is TRBV2, the J call TRBJ2-1, with TRBD1 matching 9 bases. There are 22 residues in the CDR3. The J segment lost 4 bases and the V segment lost 1 base, leaving 23 bases of the junction unmatched. Germline values: CDR1 SNHLY, CDR2 FYNNEI. CDR3 DNA sequence: TGTGCCAGCAGTGAAGGGGTCGGAGGACAGGGGATCACCCTTCGCCTTTACAATGAGCAGTTCTTC. Translation gives CASSEGVGGQGITLRLYNEQFF.

About this clone: A junction boundary mismatches the germline segment, possibly from a read error. CDR3 coding DNA: TGTGCCAGCAGTAGACGGGACAGGGTGGACTTC. This codes for CASSRRDRVDF. The chain uses TRBV25-1 and TRBJ2-7; 9 bases align to TRBD1. CDR1 and CDR2 (germline): MGHDK, SYGVNS. This CDR3 comprises 11 residues.

The CDR3: CASSPEGLAGGPNTGELFF. CDR3 nucleotides: TGTGCCAGTAGTCCCGAGGGACTAGCGGGAGGGCCAAACACCGGGGAGCTGTTTTTT. The chain employs TRBV19 and TRBJ2-2; 16 positions agree with TRBD2. Trimming took 5 bases from V and 2 from J; bases not matched to a gene: 8. This CDR3 has 19 residues. Germline CDR1 LNHDA, CDR2 SQIVND (reference sequence).

The CDR3 sequence is CASSPANRGSNQPQHF. CDR3 in DNA: TGTGCCAGCAGTCCCGCTAACAGGGGTAGCAATCAGCCCCAGCATTTT. The V call is TRBV27, the J call TRBJ1-5, with TRBD1 matching over 7 bases. Germline V gene sequence: CDR1 MNHEY, CDR2 SMNVEV (reference sequence). J gave up 0 bases and V 5 bases, and 7 bases lay outside the gene matches. The CDR3 extends over 16 amino acids.

The table lists this clone with a count of one. The chain joins TRBV11-2 to TRBJ1-5, with TRBD1 identical over 8 bases. The CDR3 extends over 16 amino acids. Trimming at V came to 5 bases and at J to 4 bases, leaving 10 bases not matched to a gene. In germline, CDR1 is SGHAT, CDR2 FQNNGV. As DNA, the CDR3 is TGTGCCAGCAGCCACACCGGACAGGGCGGAAATCAGCCCCAGCATTTT. Translated, it gives CASSHTGQGGNQPQHF. Supplemented by reference TRBV11-2 and TRBJ1-5, the full variable domain reads EAGVAQSPRYKIIEKRQSVAFWCNPISGHATLYWYQQILGQGPKLLIQFQNNGVVDDSQLPKDRFSAERLKGVDSTLKIQPAKLEDSAVYLCASSHTGQGGNQPQHFGDGTRLSIL.

The chain couples TRBV14 to TRBJ1-6; 7 nucleotides match TRBD1. CDR1 is SGHDN, CDR2 FVKESK, per germline. CDR3 length: 15 residues. V gave up 4 bases and J gave up 7 bases; unmatched junction bases: 7. CDR3 DNA sequence: TGTGCCAGCAGCCGAGACAGGGTCACCAATTCACCCCTCCACTTT. Amino acid sequence: CASSRDRVTNSPLHF.

This chain uses TRBV13 with TRBJ2-2, with 10 bases aligning to TRBD1. The germline gives CDR1 PRHDT, CDR2 FYEKMQ (reference sequence). J gave up 3 bases and V 3 bases, and 4 bases lay outside the gene matches. The CDR3 is 16 residues long. The CDR3 coding sequence is TGTGCCAGCAGCTTGTGGGACAGGGGATACACCGGGGAGCTGTTTTTT. The encoded protein is CASSLWDRGYTGELFF. Drawing the rest from reference TRBV13 and TRBJ2-2, the complete variable domain is AAGVIQSPRHLIKEKRETATLKCYPIPRHDTVYWYQQGPGQDPQFLISFYEKMQSDKGSIPDRFSAQQFSDYHSELNMSSLELGDSALYFCASSLWDRGYTGELFFGEGSRLTVL.

The genes are TRBV7-9 and TRBJ2-3, with D hard to call. Germline V gene sequence: CDR1 SEHNR, CDR2 FQNEAQ (reference sequence). There are 17 residues in the CDR3. V lost 5 bases and J 1 base, leaving 19 bases between the germline ends. CDR3 sequence reads: CASSPPGAAERTDTQYF. The CDR3 region has the DNA TGTGCCAGCAGCCCCCCCGGTGCGGCAGAACGCACAGATACGCAGTATTTT.

The V call is TRBV12-5, the J call TRBJ2-5; 10 bases match TRBD2. Germline V gene lookup returns CDR1 LGHNT and CDR2 FRNRAP. V lost 7 bases to trimming and J lost 4 bases; unmatched junction nucleotides: 6. This CDR3 region has 14 residues. DNA of the CDR3: TGTGCTAGTGCCTCGGGACTAGCGCGAGAGACCCAGTACTTC. Encoded protein: CASASGLARETQYF.

DNA for the CDR3: TGTGCCAGCAGCCTACTTACAGGGGTAGGCTACAATGAGCAGTTCTTC. The encoded protein is CASSLLTGVGYNEQFF. The V call is TRBV6-2 or TRBV6-3, the J call TRBJ2-1, with 7 positions matching TRBD1. The CDR3 consists of 16 residues. Germline-derived CDR1 and CDR2 are MNHEY and SVGEGT. V lost 6 bases and J lost 3; bases outside the gene matches: 11.

This chain joins TRBV18 and TRBJ2-7, with a possible D match to TRBD2 (5 bases). Germline loops: CDR1 KGHSH, CDR2 LQKENI. The CDR3 consists of 15 residues. Trimming pared 2 bases from V and 4 bases from J, leaving 15 bases between. The CDR3 region is CASSPELAINYEQYF. CDR3 nucleotides: TGTGCCAGCTCACCAGAATTAGCGATCAATTACGAGCAGTACTTC.

The chain combines TRBV6-2 or TRBV6-3 with TRBJ2-7, with D possibly being TRBD2 (6 bases). Trimming stripped 0 bases from V and 7 bases from J, with 16 bases between. CDR3 length: 15 amino acids. Germline loops: CDR1 MNHEY, CDR2 SVGEGT. Here the CDR3 DNA reads TGTGCCAGCAGTTACTCGGGCGGGGCCCCTGAAGAGCAGTACTTC. It encodes CASSYSGGAPEEQYF.

The rearrangement joins TRBV10-2 to TRBJ2-1, with D possibly matching TRBD2 (5 bases). The V end lost 7 bases, the J end lost 6 bases, and 19 bases lay between the germline ends. The germline V gene encodes CDR1 WSHSY and CDR2 SAAADI. This CDR3 comprises 15 residues. In DNA, the CDR3 is TGCGCCAGCACCGACCTGAGGAGGATAGGCAATGAGCAGTTCTTC. Amino acids: CASTDLRRIGNEQFF.

V gene TRBV7-3 combines with J gene TRBJ2-1, with D unclear. The length of the CDR3 is 13 residues. Germline CDR1 and CDR2: SGHTA and FQGTGA. Between the trimmed V and J ends, which lost 5 bases and 7 bases, there was a span of 12 bases. This CDR3 reads CASSPTTANEQFF. The CDR3 DNA follows: TGTGCCAGCAGCCCAACTACGGCGAATGAGCAGTTCTTC.

The rearrangement uses TRBV19 and TRBJ1-4, with D unresolved. Germline assignment: CDR1 LNHDA and CDR2 SQIVND (reference sequence). The CDR3 is 15 amino acids. V was clipped by 2 bases and J by 4 bases, with 11 bases between them. CDR3 residues: CASSISRFSNEKLFF. In DNA, the CDR3 is TGTGCCAGTAGTATAAGTCGATTTAGTAATGAAAAACTGTTTTTT.

This sequence joins TRBV11-2 and TRBJ1-2, with TRBD1 as a possible D gene (5 bases). The V end lost 5 bases, the J end lost 4 bases, and 14 bases lay between the germline ends. This CDR3 has 14 residues. Germline CDR1 is SGHAT and CDR2 is FQNNGV. The CDR3: CASSQEPTVYGYTF. In DNA, the CDR3 is TGTGCCAGCAGCCAAGAGCCGACAGTCTATGGCTACACCTTC.

The sample holds one count of this clone. This rearrangement joins TRBV30 to TRBJ2-7; 10 bases fit TRBD2. Germline V lookup: CDR1 GTSNPN, CDR2 SVGIG (reference sequence). The CDR3 contains 13 residues. V lost 7 bases, J lost 4 bases, and 7 bases stayed unmatched. The CDR3 DNA sequence: TGTGCCTCATATCTAGCGGGGGATTACGAGCAGTACTTC. Its protein product is CASYLAGDYEQYF.

The rearrangement links TRBV6-5 to TRBJ2-7, with 7 positions matching TRBD1. After removal of 10 bases from V and 4 bases from J, the junction contained 4 bases not matched to a gene. This CDR3 spans 11 amino acids. Germline V CDR1 and CDR2: MNHEY, SVGAGI. The CDR3 here is CATYRGYEQYF. CDR3 nucleotide sequence: TGTGCCACTTACAGGGGATACGAGCAGTACTTC.

The chain has TRBV3-1 (or the pseudogene TRBV3-2) and TRBJ2-7; 9 positions agree with TRBD2. Germline CDR1 is LGHDT and CDR2 is YNNKEL (reference sequence). The V segment lost 7 bases and the J segment 6 bases; nucleotides outside the gene matches: 16. This CDR3 spans 16 amino acids. The CDR3 DNA reads TGTGCCAGCACCTCCCACGGTGGCGGGAGGGCCTTCGAGCAGTACTTC. The encoded protein is CASTSHGGGRAFEQYF.

V is TRBV7-9 and J is TRBJ2-7; 10 positions match TRBD2. Germline CDR1 is SEHNR and CDR2 is FQNEAQ (reference sequence). This CDR3 has 15 amino acids. The V and J ends lost 1 base and 5 bases, in that order; junction bases with no gene match: 5. CDR3 sequence (DNA): TGTGCCAGCAGCTTAGTAACTAGCGGGACTCACGAGCAGTACTTC. Protein sequence: CASSLVTSGTHEQYF.

The chain recombines TRBV15 with TRBJ2-7; perhaps TRBD1 as D (6 bases). This CDR3 has 12 amino acids. CDR1 and CDR2 (germline): LNHNV, YYDKDF (reference sequence). Trimming took off 8 bases at V and 2 bases at J, with 10 bases between the two ends. The CDR3 DNA follows: TGTGCCACCGGCACAGGGCCCTACGAGCAGTACTTC. This translates into CATGTGPYEQYF.

The chain joins TRBV6-2 or TRBV6-3 to TRBJ1-5, with D possibly TRBD1 on 5 matching bases. Germline values: CDR1 MNHEY, CDR2 SVGEGT. Trimming removed 5 bases at V and 7 bases at J, with 15 bases between. The CDR3 totals 14 residues. CDR3 in DNA: TGTGCCAGCAGTCCGGGACTCCAGAAACAGCCCCAGCATTTT. The encoded protein is CASSPGLQKQPQHF.

With regard to this clone: At one of its ends the junction is not consistent with the germline gene, which may arise from a read error. CDR3: CATSPGYNEQFF. In DNA form, the CDR3 reads TGTGCCACCAGCCCCGGGTACAATGAGCAGTTCTTC. The chain couples TRBV5-6 to TRBJ2-1; D gene ambiguous. Germline values: CDR1 SGHDT, CDR2 YYEEEE. The CDR3 is made up of 12 amino acids.

The genes are TRBV2 and TRBJ2-7; 7 bases line up with TRBD1. The J segment lost 0 bases and the V segment lost 6 bases, leaving 5 bases of the junction unmatched. This CDR3 has 14 amino acids. Germline V CDR1 and CDR2: SNHLY, FYNNEI. The CDR3: CASRTGQSSYEQYF. The CDR3 DNA reads TGTGCCAGCAGGACGGGACAGAGCTCCTACGAGCAGTACTTC.

This chain joins TRBV6-5 and TRBJ1-2; 9 bases fit TRBD1. The germline gives CDR1 MNHEY, CDR2 SVGAGI. J gave up 2 bases and V 8 bases, and 0 bases lay outside the gene matches. The CDR3 has 12 residues. The CDR3 nucleotides read TGTGCCAGCGGGACAGGGAACTATGGCTACACCTTC. It encodes CASGTGNYGYTF.

This sequence joins TRBV19 and TRBJ1-5; weak D call: TRBD1 (6 bases). The V end was cut by 5 bases, the J end by 1 base, with 18 bases between. Germline values: CDR1 LNHDA, CDR2 SQIVND (reference sequence). The CDR3 extends over 17 amino acids. This chain's CDR3 is CASSLAGGRLSNQPQHF. DNA for the CDR3: TGTGCCAGTAGTTTAGCCGGGGGGCGATTGAGCAATCAGCCCCAGCATTTT.

J is TRBJ1-2 and V is TRBV18; D may be TRBD1 (5 bases). The CDR3 is made up of 17 amino acids. Germline V gene sequence: CDR1 KGHSH, CDR2 LQKENI. V was shortened by 3 bases and J by 4 bases, with 21 bases between the two germline ends. CDR3 amino acids: CASSPNKGTKGLYGYTF. The DNA for the CDR3 is TGTGCCAGCTCACCCAACAAGGGAACTAAGGGACTCTATGGCTACACCTTC.

The chain joins TRBV6-2 or TRBV6-3 to TRBJ1-1, with D maybe TRBD1 (6 bases). This CDR3 is 16 amino acids long. CDR1 is MNHEY, CDR2 SVGEGT, per germline. Between the trimmed V and J ends, which lost 4 bases and 2 bases, there was a span of 17 bases. CDR3 in DNA: TGTGCCAGCAGTTCCCCGGCGGGGGGCGTCAACACTGAAGCTTTCTTT. Its translation: CASSSPAGGVNTEAFF.

The rearrangement uses TRBV18 and TRBJ1-1, with D unresolved. The CDR3 is 13 amino acids. The germline CDR1 and CDR2 sequences are KGHSH and LQKENI. V lost 0 bases, J lost 4 bases, and 6 bases lay in between. CDR3 sequence: CASSPPGSTEAFF. CDR3 DNA sequence: TGTGCCAGCTCACCACCGGGGAGCACTGAAGCTTTCTTT.

The chain recombines TRBV28 with TRBJ2-3; TRBD1 is a possible D gene (5 bases). Trimming removed 5 bases from V and 4 bases from J, with 16 bases in between. This CDR3 region has 15 residues. Germline V gene data show CDR1 as MDHEN and CDR2 as SYDVKM. Here the CDR3 reads CASSQFAGSADTQYF. The CDR3 nucleotides read TGTGCCAGCAGTCAATTTGCAGGGTCTGCAGATACGCAGTATTTT. The full variable domain, in which reference TRBV28 and TRBJ2-3 provide the parts outside the CDR3, is DVKVTQSSRYLVKRTGEKVFLECVQDMDHENMFWYRQDPGLGLRLIYFSYDVKMKEKGDIPEGYSVSREKKERFSLILESASTNQTSMYLCASSQFAGSADTQYFGPGTRLTVL.